Shown below are 25 T cell receptor beta chains from a single sample sequenced in a study of control samples from healthy donors and cancer patients. Profiling relied on immunoSEQ multiplex PCR, and the TCRdb table lists in-frame clones only, not all of them. There are around 200,000 clones in the sample; approximately 92% occur only once, and around 1.6% lies in the top ten. Sequenced material: blood. The receptor source for this set is a man younger than 30 in good health.

The chain joins TRBV9 to TRBJ2-7, with a weak D call TRBD1 (7 bases). The CDR3 totals 12 residues. The V end lost 2 bases, the J end lost 7 bases, and 10 bases lay between the germline ends. The germline gives CDR1 SGDLS, CDR2 YYNGEE. The CDR3, as DNA: TGTGCCAGCAGCGTTTCAGGGGGGGAGCAGTACTTC. Protein product: CASSVSGGEQYF.

The V and J genes are TRBV25-1 and TRBJ1-5; 7 bases fit TRBD1. The CDR3 runs to 16 residues. Germline CDR1 reads MGHDK; CDR2 reads SYGVNS. With 6 bases clipped from V and 0 bases from J, the junction kept 8 bases outside the gene matches. CDR3: CASSRMGDSSNQPQHF. The CDR3 bases are TGTGCCAGCAGCCGAATGGGGGACAGTAGCAATCAGCCCCAGCATTTT. The whole variable domain, remainder taken from reference TRBV25-1 and TRBJ1-5, is EADIYQTPRYLVIGTGKKITLECSQTMGHDKMYWYQQDPGMELHLIHYSYGVNSTEKGDLSSESTVSRIRTEHFPLTLESARPSHTSQYLCASSRMGDSSNQPQHFGDGTRLSIL.

This CDR3 reads CASSKVPPLQGFNEKLFF. CDR3 in DNA: TGTGCCAGCAGCAAAGTACCACCTTTACAGGGATTCAATGAAAAACTGTTTTTT. The J gene is TRBJ1-4, the V gene TRBV21-1; the table's D call of TRBD1 was not tested on the DNA. TRBV21-1 is labeled a pseudogene. This CDR3 contains 18 residues.

This chain links TRBV7-9 with TRBJ1-1; D gene uncertain. Deletions cut 3 bases from V and 2 bases from J, with 4 bases between. Germline lookup yields CDR1 SEHNR and CDR2 FQNEAQ (reference sequence). CDR3 size: 12 residues. This chain's CDR3 is CASSFTNTEAFF. CDR3 nucleotide sequence: TGTGCCAGCAGCTTTACCAACACTGAAGCTTTCTTT.

The chain carries TRBV10-3 and TRBJ1-2; a possible D gene is TRBD1 (5 bases). The V gene's germline CDR1 is ENHRY and CDR2 SYGVKD. V lost 0 bases to trimming and J lost 7 bases, with 15 bases between them. The CDR3 is 15 residues long. The CDR3 spells CAISESTSRDTGYTF. The DNA for the CDR3 is TGTGCCATCAGTGAGTCTACAAGCAGGGATACTGGCTACACCTTC.

The chain uses TRBV9 and TRBJ2-2; 10 nucleotides agree with TRBD2. The germline V gene encodes CDR1 SGDLS and CDR2 YYNGEE. The ends lost 2 bases at V and 5 bases at J; junction bases unmatched: 12. The CDR3 is made up of 18 amino acids. The CDR3 DNA reads as TGTGCCAGCAGCGTTGTAGGGATACTAGCGGGGAAAACCGGGGAGCTGTTTTTT. The encoded protein is CASSVVGILAGKTGELFF.

This chain joins TRBV2 and TRBJ1-6, with 7 bases matching TRBD1. The CDR3 is 14 residues long. Germline V lookup: CDR1 SNHLY, CDR2 FYNNEI. V was clipped by 10 bases and J by 10 bases; unmatched bases: 13. The CDR3 protein is CATTRRQGESPLHF. The CDR3, as DNA: TGTGCCACAACGCGTCGACAGGGCGAATCACCCCTCCACTTT.

Note on this clone: At one boundary the junction diverges from the germline segment, which might be a read error. The rearrangement links TRBV30 to TRBJ2-5; D is possibly TRBD1 (6 bases). Germline values: CDR1 GTSNPN, CDR2 SVGIG (reference sequence). CDR3 size: 16 residues. This CDR3 is CAWSDPRTGYQEAQYF. The DNA of the CDR3 is TGTGCCTGGAGCGACCCCCGCACAGGGTACCAAGAGGCCCAGTACTTC.

This rearrangement joins TRBV5-1 to TRBJ2-1; D is perhaps TRBD2 (6 bases). V dropped 1 base and J dropped 4 bases, with 9 bases sitting between them. Germline CDR1 SGHRS, CDR2 YFSETQ. The CDR3 is 14 amino acids. CDR3 in amino acids: CASSLSGEYNEQFF. The CDR3 coding sequence is TGCGCCAGCAGCTTGTCGGGAGAATACAATGAGCAGTTCTTC.

The chain has TRBV11-3 and TRBJ2-2, with D hard to call. The germline V and J ends were trimmed by 5 bases and 2 bases, with 15 bases remaining between them. Germline values: CDR1 SGHNT, CDR2 YENEEA. This CDR3 has 16 amino acids. The CDR3: CASSKEGWGNTGELFF. As DNA, the CDR3 is TGTGCCAGCAGCAAAGAAGGGTGGGGAAACACCGGGGAGCTGTTTTTT.

V and J are TRBV27 and TRBJ2-1, with TRBD1 identical over 7 bases. The length of the CDR3 is 16 residues. V shed 6 bases, J shed 3 bases, and the junction held 11 bases outside the gene matches. Germline values: CDR1 MNHEY, CDR2 SMNVEV (reference sequence). CDR3: CASSRTGTAHYNEQFF. In DNA, the CDR3 is TGTGCCAGCAGCCGAACCGGGACAGCTCACTACAATGAGCAGTTCTTC.

As to this clone: An end of the junction does not agree with germline; a read error may underlie this. This chain joins TRBV7-9 and TRBJ2-7; unclear D gene. The CDR3 consists of 15 residues. Germline CDR1 reads SEHNR; CDR2 reads FQNEAQ (reference sequence). This chain's CDR3 is CTSSLVPDYSYEQYF. CDR3 DNA sequence: TGTACCAGCAGCTTAGTCCCTGATTACTCCTACGAGCAGTACTTC.

This sequence joins TRBV20-1 and TRBJ2-7, with D tentatively TRBD1 or TRBD2 (6 bases each). Germline CDR1 is DFQATT and CDR2 is SNEGSKA (reference sequence). V was pared by 3 bases and J by 6 bases, with 15 bases between. This CDR3 contains 13 residues. The CDR3 sequence: CSASLGGPAEQYF. The CDR3 nucleotides are TGCAGTGCTAGTTTGGGGGGCCCAGCCGAGCAGTACTTC.

V usage is TRBV7-8 and J usage is TRBJ1-6; D is perhaps TRBD1 (6 bases). CDR1 is SGHVS, CDR2 FQNEAQ, per germline. V was pared by 8 bases and J by 9 bases, with 17 bases between. CDR3 length equals 14 residues. CDR3 residues: CASGLGGGLSPLHF. The CDR3, as DNA: TGTGCCAGCGGCCTGGGAGGGGGGCTTTCACCCCTCCACTTT.

CDR3 sequence reads: CATSREAGSSYNEQFF. Here the CDR3 DNA reads TGTGCCACCAGCAGAGAGGCAGGGAGCTCCTACAATGAGCAGTTCTTC. This chain connects TRBV15 to TRBJ2-1; TRBD1 or TRBD2 may be the D gene (5 bases each). Trimming pared 0 bases from V and 0 bases from J, leaving 9 bases between. CDR1 is LNHNV and CDR2 is YYDKDF in the germline V gene (reference sequence). This CDR3 spans 16 amino acids. Full variable domain (remainder filled in from reference TRBV15 and TRBJ2-1): DAMVIQNPRYQVTQFGKPVTLSCSQTLNHNVMYWYQQKSSQAPKLLFHYYDKDFNNEADTPDNFQSRRPNTSFCFLDIRSPGLGDTAMYLCATSREAGSSYNEQFFGPGTRLTVL.

This rearrangement joins TRBV2 to TRBJ2-2; D is possibly TRBD1 (6 bases). Germline CDR1 and CDR2: SNHLY and FYNNEI. The germline V and J ends were trimmed by 7 bases and 0 bases, with 12 bases remaining between them. The CDR3 consists of 15 residues. CDR3 nucleotides: TGTGCCAGCACCTTGACAGGAGCGAACACCGGGGAGCTGTTTTTT. This codes for CASTLTGANTGELFF.

The chain has TRBV5-1 and TRBJ1-6, with 9 bases matching TRBD1. Germline V gene data show CDR1 as SGHRS and CDR2 as YFSETQ. The V segment lost 4 bases and the J segment 6 bases; nucleotides outside the gene matches: 8. The length of the CDR3 is 16 residues. CDR3 DNA sequence: TGCGCCAGCAGCCCGACCCCGGGACAGGGTAATTCACCCCTCCACTTT. It translates to CASSPTPGQGNSPLHF. Based on the CDR3 plus reference TRBV5-1 and TRBJ1-6, the full variable domain is KAGVTQTPRYLIKTRGQQVTLSCSPISGHRSVSWYQQTPGQGLQFLFEYFSETQRNKGNFPGRFSGRQFSNSRSEMNVSTLELGDSALYLCASSPTPGQGNSPLHFGNGTRLTVT.

The chain uses TRBV30 and TRBJ1-2, with D perhaps matching TRBD1 (5 bases). Trimming took 1 base from V and 4 from J, leaving 10 bases between them. The V gene's germline CDR1 is GTSNPN and CDR2 SVGIG (reference sequence). This CDR3 is 13 amino acids long. The CDR3 coding sequence is TGTGCCTGGAGTGCTTCTACAGGCTATGGCTACACCTTC. It translates to CAWSASTGYGYTF.

The rearrangement links TRBV6-5 to TRBJ2-3; possible D gene TRBD2, 5 bases. The CDR3 has 14 amino acids. Germline V lookup: CDR1 MNHEY, CDR2 SVGAGI. V was trimmed by 4 bases and J by 4 bases, leaving 12 bases between them. The CDR3 is CASSSMLAPDTQYF. CDR3 DNA sequence: TGTGCCAGCAGTTCGATGCTAGCCCCAGATACGCAGTATTTT.

This clone was counted once. This rearrangement joins TRBV27 to TRBJ2-3, with TRBD1 identical over 8 bases. The CDR3 covers 16 residues. Trimming cost V 6 bases and J 4 bases; bases outside gene matches: 12. Germline V CDR1 and CDR2: MNHEY, SMNVEV (reference sequence). The CDR3 spells CASSLGPGQVADTQYF. The CDR3 coding sequence is TGTGCCAGCAGCTTAGGACCGGGACAGGTAGCAGATACGCAGTATTTT.

The rearrangement uses TRBV5-4 and TRBJ2-2, with 12 positions matching TRBD1. Germline loops: CDR1 SGHNT, CDR2 YYREEE (reference sequence). The trim removed 2 bases at V and 5 bases at J, leaving 4 bases unmatched. The CDR3 length is 16 residues. CDR3 region: CASSFGGQGATGELFF. As DNA, the CDR3 is TGTGCCAGCAGCTTCGGGGGACAGGGGGCTACCGGGGAGCTGTTTTTT.

V usage is TRBV6-5 and J usage is TRBJ1-6, with D unresolved. Germline loops: CDR1 MNHEY, CDR2 SVGAGI. Trimming left V 7 bases short and J 7 bases short, with 17 bases between. The CDR3 length is 15 residues. The CDR3 loop reads CASKPGWGINSPLHF. CDR3 coding DNA: TGTGCCAGCAAACCGGGTTGGGGAATCAATTCACCCCTCCACTTT.

V is TRBV5-5 and J is TRBJ2-5; D possibly corresponds to TRBD1 (6 bases). Trimming removed 1 base at V and 1 base at J, with 8 bases between. Germline V gene sequence: CDR1 SGHKS, CDR2 YYEKEE (reference sequence). This CDR3 is 14 amino acids long. The CDR3 sequence: CASSLSGVQETQYF. Written as DNA, the CDR3 is TGTGCCAGCAGCTTGTCAGGGGTCCAAGAGACCCAGTACTTC.

The J gene is TRBJ2-2, the V gene TRBV4-2; a weak D match, TRBD2 (5 bases). V shed 2 bases and J shed 6 bases, with 10 bases lying between them. Germline V gene sequence: CDR1 LGHNA, CDR2 YNFKEQ. The CDR3 totals 14 residues. Here the CDR3 DNA reads TGTGCCAGCAGCCAACCTTTGAGGGCCGGGGAGCTGTTTTTT. Protein product: CASSQPLRAGELFF.

The chain combines TRBV3-1 (or the pseudogene TRBV3-2) with TRBJ1-4; TRBD1 matches 8 bases. V lost 4 bases to trimming and J lost 2 bases; unmatched junction nucleotides: 3. The CDR3 runs 15 residues. Germline-derived CDR1 and CDR2 are LGHDT and YNNKEL (reference sequence). The CDR3 region is CASSPWTGTNEKLFF. CDR3 in DNA: TGTGCCAGCAGCCCCTGGACAGGGACTAATGAAAAACTGTTTTTT.